The entry below describes one TCR beta chain. Its cognate antigen is unknown. The data belong to a study of a mutant IDH1 vaccine in newly diagnosed glioma. The overall study: Vaccination of patients was performed eight times, in weeks 1, 3, 5, 7, 11, 15, 19 and 23. Patients received vaccination from 4-6 weeks after radiotherapy alone, or with temozolomide cycles. Treatment recipients were about 62% male and around 40% female, and their mean age was around 37 years.

Indicated time point: week 5, during vaccination. Vaccinated patients received 300 ug of mutant IDH1 20-mer peptide per dose, with topical imiquimod. The CDR3 runs to 16 residues. J lost 0 bases, V lost 3 bases, and 7 bases had no gene match. The V gene's germline CDR1 is SGHRS and CDR2 YFSETQ. Produced via immunoSEQ multiplex PCR; TCRdb's table is partial and in-frame only. The repertoire holds around 52,000 clones, with more than 70% as singletons. This TCR came from a woman in her thirties or forties with glioma. This sample comprised PBMCs, obtained from a glioma patient whose treatment included an IDH1 peptide vaccine. V is TRBV5-1 and J is TRBJ2-7; 9 bases map to TRBD1. DNA for the CDR3: TGCGCCAGCAGCTCGTACGGGACAGGGAACTCCTACGAGCAGTACTTC. Translation: CASSSYGTGNSYEQYF.